The clone carrying this TCR beta chain was counted a single time. The antigen remains unidentified. Noted time point: week 3, after first cycle of checkpoint inhibitor. This record comes from a study of blood T cell dynamics during melanoma immunotherapy. This CDR3 has 13 amino acids. Germline-derived CDR1 and CDR2 are SGHRS and YFSETQ. V gave up 2 bases and J gave up 2 bases, with 7 bases separating them. The repertoire was sequenced with immunoSEQ multiplex PCR; TCRdb's copy has only in-frame clones and lacks some. The sample holds 8,000 or so clones; roughly 85% are singletons and the top ten take around 3.9%. Regarding the study as a whole: It remained unknown if the driving T cell clones were melanoma-specific.

The starting material was blood, obtained from a patient treated with checkpoint blockade. The chain employs TRBV5-1 and TRBJ2-5; D is uncertain. This TCR was sampled from a human donor with melanoma. The CDR3 sequence is CASSFSGQETQYF. Written as DNA, the CDR3 is TGCGCCAGCAGCTTTTCCGGACAAGAGACCCAGTACTTC.